The clone carrying this T cell receptor (beta chain) appeared a few times. These data originate in a study of blood T cell repertoires in COVID-19. Study-wide context: The United States, Italy and Spain supplied acute and convalescent COVID-19 samples. PBMCs, B-cell-depleted T cells, or T cells were the source of the cDNA or gDNA that made up the material.

There are 15 residues in the CDR3. V was pared by 2 bases and J by 6 bases, with 5 bases of the junction left unmatched. From germline, CDR1 is SGHNT and CDR2 YYREEE (reference sequence). In the authors' workflow: Estimation of nucleated cell counts relied on the amplification of reference gene primers. Profiled with immunoSEQ multiplex PCR; TCRdb holds only in-frame clones, not every one. V, J and clone size reflect that table, while D and trimming were determined from the DNA. The data contain 270,000 or so clones, 81% of them singletons. The sequenced sample was peripheral blood. This TCR was sampled from an older woman with active or convalescent COVID-19. The rearrangement uses TRBV5-4 and TRBJ2-1, with 10 bases fitting TRBD1. Here the CDR3 reads CASSLGTGEVNEQFF. The CDR3 DNA follows: TGTGCCAGCAGCTTAGGGACAGGGGAGGTCAATGAGCAGTTCTTC.